This T cell receptor beta chain came from a study of cytomegalovirus exposure and HLA in healthy donors. Using immunoSEQ multiplex PCR, the repertoire was profiled, and TCRdb retains in-frame clones only, with some absent. Altogether 300,000 or so clones are present, approximately 85% being singletons, with the ten largest covering approximately 0.95%. The CDR3 runs 14 residues. Looked up from germline, CDR1 is MNHEY and CDR2 is SMNVEV (reference sequence). J gave up 7 bases and V 4 bases, and 7 bases lay outside the gene matches. V is TRBV27 and J is TRBJ2-1; 7 nucleotides align to TRBD2. Specimen: PBMCs. The origin of this receptor is a man aged 25 to 45 in good health and CMV-seronegative. The CDR3 here is CASSSERGGNEQFF. In DNA, the CDR3 is TGTGCCAGCAGTTCGGAGCGGGGCGGGAATGAGCAGTTCTTC.